These 20 T cell receptor beta chains were sequenced from one sample in a study of cytomegalovirus exposure and HLA in healthy donors. Some clones are missing from TCRdb's copy, which holds only in-frame ones; the method was immunoSEQ multiplex PCR. The sample yields 190,000 or so clones, about four fifths seen once. The sequenced material came from PBMCs. All receptors derive from a woman aged 18-29 years in good health and CMV-seropositive.

The chain joins TRBV7-9 to TRBJ2-3, with TRBD2 matching 11 bases. CDR1 is SEHNR and CDR2 is FQNEAQ in the germline V gene (reference sequence). The CDR3 is 19 residues long. With 0 bases clipped from V and 7 bases from J, the junction kept 15 bases outside the gene matches. The CDR3 region is CASSLAPLAGAPQLHTQYF. The CDR3 DNA reads TGTGCCAGCAGCTTAGCGCCACTAGCGGGGGCCCCCCAGCTGCATACGCAGTATTTT. The variable domain in full, with the rest retrieved from reference TRBV7-9 and TRBJ2-3, is DTGVSQNPRHKITKRGQNVTFRCDPISEHNRLYWYRQTLGQGPEFLTYFQNEAQLEKSRLLSDRFSAERPKGSFSTLEIQRTEQGDSAMYLCASSLAPLAGAPQLHTQYFGPGTRLTVL.

The V gene is TRBV7-2, the J gene TRBJ2-3; D is undetermined. Germline V gives CDR1 SGHTA, CDR2 FQGNSA. The CDR3 length is 17 residues. The V end was cut by 1 base, the J end by 0 bases, with 14 bases between. CDR3 protein: CASSLVDPALSTDTQYF. Here the CDR3 DNA reads TGTGCCAGCAGCTTAGTTGATCCAGCGCTAAGCACAGATACGCAGTATTTT.

The J gene is TRBJ1-5, the V gene TRBV19, with D hard to call. Trimming took 8 bases from V and 2 from J, leaving 7 bases between them. The CDR3 runs 12 residues. Germline CDR1 is LNHDA and CDR2 is SQIVND (reference sequence). CDR3 coding DNA: TGTGCCAGTGGAGCCGGCAATCAGCCCCAGCATTTT. It translates to CASGAGNQPQHF.

This clone was seen once. This chain connects TRBV29-1 to TRBJ2-2, with TRBD1 as a possible D gene (6 bases). The CDR3 has 14 residues. CDR1 is SQVTM and CDR2 is ANQGSEA in the germline V gene. V was pared by 5 bases and J by 0 bases, with 10 bases between. CDR3 loop: CSVFEGANTGELFF. The CDR3 bases are TGCAGCGTTTTCGAGGGGGCGAACACCGGGGAGCTGTTTTTT.

This chain uses TRBV6-5 with TRBJ2-3; 8 bases are shared with TRBD2. There are 15 residues in the CDR3. Germline V gene lookup returns CDR1 MNHEY and CDR2 SVGAGI. The V gene end was trimmed by 5 bases and the J gene end by 6 bases; junction bases not matched to a gene: 10. CDR3 DNA sequence: TGTGCCAGCAGTCTTATTGAGCGGGGGTTCGATACGCAGTATTTT. Protein sequence: CASSLIERGFDTQYF.

V usage is TRBV10-1 and J usage is TRBJ2-7; 9 positions match TRBD1. The CDR3 is 17 residues long. V shed 5 bases, J shed 4 bases, and the junction held 15 bases outside the gene matches. Germline CDR1 is WNHNN and CDR2 is SYGVQD (reference sequence). The DNA of the CDR3 is TGCGCCAGCAGTTCGGGACAGGGTCCCTTCAGAGCTTACGAGCAGTACTTC. Translation gives CASSSGQGPFRAYEQYF.

V is TRBV29-1 and J is TRBJ1-5, with TRBD1 as a possible D gene (5 bases). Trimming removed 6 bases from V and 3 bases from J, with 15 bases in between. The V gene's germline CDR1 is SQVTM and CDR2 ANQGSEA. CDR3 length: 14 residues. CDR3 coding DNA: TGCAGCGTCCAAGAAGGGGCCTACAATCAGCCCCAGCATTTT. Amino acids: CSVQEGAYNQPQHF.

The chain is built from TRBV7-6 and TRBJ2-7; 10 bases agree with TRBD2. V trimming: 2 bases; J trimming: 6 bases; junction bases outside the gene matches: 4. Germline loops: CDR1 SGHVS, CDR2 FNYEAQ. The CDR3 runs to 14 residues. The CDR3 loop reads CASSLRAGGREQYF. CDR3 nucleotide sequence: TGTGCCAGCAGCTTACGAGCGGGGGGGCGCGAGCAGTACTTC.

This sequence joins TRBV2 and TRBJ2-2; TRBD1 aligns across 7 bases. The CDR3 loop spans 13 amino acids. The germline V gene encodes CDR1 SNHLY and CDR2 FYNNEI. The V segment lost 9 bases and the J segment 5 bases; nucleotides outside the gene matches: 6. CDR3 loop: CASRGQLTGELFF. CDR3 coding DNA: TGTGCCAGTAGGGGACAGCTAACCGGGGAGCTGTTTTTT. The complete variable domain, with remaining parts taken from reference TRBV2 and TRBJ2-2, reads EPEVTQTPSHQVTQMGQEVILRCVPISNHLYFYWYRQILGQKVEFLVSFYNNEISEKSEIFDDQFSVERPDGSNFTLKIRSTKLEDSAMYFCASRGQLTGELFFGEGSRLTVL.

The rearrangement links TRBV11-1 to TRBJ1-1, with a weak D call TRBD1 (6 bases). This CDR3 is 14 amino acids long. Germline V lookup: CDR1 SGHAT, CDR2 FQDESV (reference sequence). Deletions cut 5 bases from V and 4 bases from J, with 14 bases between. The CDR3 reads CASSQQGGGTEAFF. Here the CDR3 DNA reads TGTGCCAGCAGCCAACAGGGTGGAGGCACTGAAGCTTTCTTT. Supplemented by reference TRBV11-1 and TRBJ1-1, the full variable domain reads EAEVAQSPRYKITEKSQAVAFWCDPISGHATLYWYRQILGQGPELLVQFQDESVVDDSQLPKDRFSAERLKGVDSTLKIQPAELGDSAMYLCASSQQGGGTEAFFGQGTRLTVV.

This chain connects TRBV7-2 to TRBJ2-7; D is ambiguous. CDR1 SGHTA and CDR2 FQGNSA come from the germline V gene. V lost 5 bases and J 2 bases, leaving 4 bases between the germline ends. This CDR3 is built from 11 residues. The CDR3 sequence is CASSHTYEQYF. CDR3 coding DNA: TGTGCCAGCAGCCACACCTACGAGCAGTACTTC.

The rearrangement uses TRBV2 and TRBJ2-1; possibly TRBD2 for D (5 bases). CDR1 and CDR2 (germline): SNHLY, FYNNEI. CDR3 size: 11 residues. Trimming removed 3 bases at V and 15 bases at J, with 12 bases between. CDR3 sequence reads: CASSELARWFF. The CDR3 nucleotides read TGTGCCAGCAGTGAGCTAGCTAGATGGTTCTTC.

CDR3 in DNA: TGTGCCAGCAGCGCATCTAGCGGGGGGAACTCCTACGAGCAGTACTTC. Protein sequence: CASSASSGGNSYEQYF. This sequence joins TRBV5-4 and TRBJ2-7; 11 bases are a match to TRBD2. With 4 bases clipped from V and 0 bases from J, the junction kept 6 bases outside the gene matches. Germline-derived CDR1 and CDR2 are SGHNT and YYREEE (reference sequence). The CDR3 consists of 16 residues.

This clone was detected only once. The V and J genes are TRBV5-8 and TRBJ2-7, with 7 nucleotides matching TRBD1. This CDR3 comprises 13 residues. J gave up 3 bases and V 3 bases, and 3 bases lay outside the gene matches. The germline V gene has CDR1 SGHTS and CDR2 YDEGEE. CDR3 nucleotides: TGTGCCAGCAGCTCGGGACAGATCTACGAGCAGTACTTC. It specifies CASSSGQIYEQYF.

This clone was seen just once. This chain joins TRBV27 and TRBJ1-1; D is ambiguous. V was clipped by 5 bases and J by 1 base, with 8 bases between them. CDR1 and CDR2 (germline): MNHEY, SMNVEV (reference sequence). The CDR3 consists of 13 residues. CDR3 nucleotide sequence: TGTGCCAGCAGTCCCAGCGAGAACACTGAAGCTTTCTTT. Its translation: CASSPSENTEAFF.

The chain links TRBV6-5 to TRBJ1-2; a weak D match, TRBD1 (5 bases). V was pared by 5 bases and J by 6 bases, with 16 bases between. Germline CDR1 MNHEY, CDR2 SVGAGI. This CDR3 is 14 amino acids long. CDR3 nucleotide sequence: TGTGCCAGCAGTCGGACAAGGACCGTCGATGGCTACACCTTC. This sequence encodes CASSRTRTVDGYTF.

The CDR3 sequence: CSVQPGQGGGTQYF. In nucleotides, the CDR3 is TGCAGCGTTCAGCCGGGACAGGGAGGTGGGACCCAGTACTTC. The gene calls are TRBV29-1 and TRBJ2-5; 9 bases agree with TRBD1. Unmatched junction bases numbered 11, after V lost 5 bases and J lost 7 bases. This CDR3 is 14 amino acids long. The V gene's germline CDR1 is SQVTM and CDR2 ANQGSEA.

The rearrangement links TRBV28 to TRBJ1-5; no clear D gene. Germline V gene data show CDR1 as MDHEN and CDR2 as SYDVKM. Trimming shortened V by 7 bases and J by 5 bases, and 18 bases separated the two germline ends. This CDR3 is 15 amino acids long. CDR3 protein: CASTSREEFYQPQHF. In nucleotides, the CDR3 is TGTGCCAGCACTTCCCGGGAGGAATTTTATCAGCCCCAGCATTTT.

This chain links TRBV5-1 with TRBJ2-3; possible D gene TRBD1, 6 bases. This CDR3 has 15 amino acids. The V gene's germline CDR1 is SGHRS and CDR2 YFSETQ. Trimming stripped 3 bases from V and 2 bases from J, with 13 bases between. CDR3 sequence: CASSWGQVNTDTQYF. As DNA, the CDR3 is TGCGCCAGCAGCTGGGGGCAGGTAAACACAGATACGCAGTATTTT.

V is TRBV5-1 and J is TRBJ2-4, with a weak D call TRBD2 (6 bases). Germline V lookup: CDR1 SGHRS, CDR2 YFSETQ. The CDR3 is 16 amino acids. Trimming pared 0 bases from V and 1 base from J, leaving 11 bases between. The DNA of the CDR3 is TGCGCCAGCAGCTTGGAAGGAGGGATCGCCAAAAACATTCAGTACTTC. Protein product: CASSLEGGIAKNIQYF.